This TCR beta chain was documented in a study of cytomegalovirus exposure and HLA in healthy donors listed by TCRdb under 2017. Context from the whole study: An earlier analysis of under 600 of the donors reported 250 to 350 Gb of sequence data and 100 million to 130 million unique TCR beta sequences from about 179 million T cells. In a later genetic analysis, genome-wide SNP genotypes for about 55% of the roughly 700 donors were used, and that subset was treated as a discovery cohort. The T cell repertoires of 666 subjects were profiled by immunosequencing and related to cytomegalovirus serostatus. In addition to the first cohort of roughly 670 subjects, a separate validation cohort of around 110 different subjects was used. Donor age, sex, ethnicity and CMV serostatus were collected together with the repertoire data. On average, roughly 240,000 unique TCR beta nucleotide sequences were sequenced per donor among 350 to 400 genotyped donors of the cohort, with 15% to 20% of those sequences being non-productive. Rather than drawing on any new phenotypic data, the later analysis identified candidate immune exposures from TCR beta sequences and the way those sequences occurred across donors. All discovery cohort repertoires had been generated on a single sequencing platform. The study combined high-throughput TCR immunosequencing, statistical association of individual TCRs with disease status, and machine learning to predict cytomegalovirus infection status. Class I and class II HLA loci were covered by the typing at four-digit resolution. In a later analysis, previously published TCR beta repertoires from 550 to 700 donors were re-analyzed and high-resolution HLA genotyping was added so that TCR occurrence patterns could be studied. Five DR-DQ haplotypes were handled as single units for association and clustering because linkage in the cohort was strong. The number of donors typed differed by locus, with roughly 620-630 for A, B, C, DRB1 and DQB1, more than 500 for DQA1, about 610 for DPA1, and around 460 for DPB1. Approximately 300 gigabases of sequencing data and around 80 million unique TCR sequences made up an early release that covered 640 HLA-typed donors. Of the roughly 400 genotyped donors, 81% were placed in the genetic ancestry cluster associated with self-reported Caucasian donors. An earlier analysis of approximately 580 of the donors used high-throughput TCR beta sequencing to judge whether each TCR beta V gene segment behaved as functional or pseudogenic. The aim of the study was to test whether cataloging public T cell receptors could identify signatures of past pathogen exposure. Overall results and qualifications from the work: A cluster of highly shared sequence variants was judged likely to be a technical artifact of the sequencing pipeline. Immune exposure information for the cohort was limited to CMV serostatus. V-gene and J-gene trimming of TCR beta chains was associated with a missense DCLRE1C variant in a later genetic analysis, and the association was replicated in an independent cohort. A further reported finding was that TCR beta sequences accurately predicted the HLA-A and HLA-B alleles for most subjects in the first cohort. In an earlier analysis of around 600 of the donors, most TCR beta V segments appeared in productive rearrangements about 87% or about 30% of the time, broadly matching IMGT annotations. A later analysis found that HLA-associated TCR beta chains were more clonally expanded and had lower generation probabilities than equally common non-associated chains. Most TCR sequences were seen in very few donors, while some public TCRs were found in many individuals. In vitro tests confirmed that three of the cytomegalovirus-associated TCR beta chains recognize cytomegalovirus antigens. The presence/absence analyses assumed that sequencing depth was roughly uniform across donors, and that assumption may not be true. According to a later analysis, parvovirus B19, influenza, CMV and Epstein-Barr virus appeared linked to several top co-occurrence clusters. The study gave a list of around 170 TCR beta chains associated with cytomegalovirus. A later analysis found that TCR association rates varied across HLA loci, with DRB1 alleles showing the most associated TCRs and HLA-C alleles the fewest. In a later genetic analysis, fewer N-insertions in productive TCRs were reported among donors in an Asian-associated ancestry cluster than the roughly 640-donor mean. In this cohort, only TCR beta chains were sequenced, and detectable features were limited by the absence of alpha or paired-chain data. The 87-base-pair reads could not distinguish some IMGT-functional V segments, including TRBV6-2 and TRBV6-3, so those segments were excluded. It was suggested by the authors that the approach could potentially be generalized to other disease states and immunological phenotypes. In a later analysis, over 15,000 TCR beta sequences were associated with specific HLA alleles at a false discovery rate of 0.05. The classifier was reported to diagnose cytomegalovirus status with high specificity and sensitivity in both the original cohort and the validation cohort. Correlated functional status among segregating V segments might reflect linkage disequilibrium, but an unknown experimental factor could not be ruled out. Because counts were too low, roughly 18 rarely observed V segments, including chromosome 9 orphons, were left out of the earlier analysis of some 640 of the donors. Because HLA typing was missing for some donors at each locus, association tests included only the typed subset. Assigning TCR associations to individual alleles was difficult when HLA alleles, especially DR and DQ, strongly co-occurred. According to a later analysis, most CMV-associated TCR beta chains appeared to be HLA-restricted, and the HLA associations seemed to be driven largely by CMV exposure.

From the germline V gene (reference sequence), CDR1 is LNHNV and CDR2 is YYDKDF. The CDR3 numbers 17 residues from cysteine through phenylalanine. Only the CDR3 part of the read is kept: 51 bases, read in frame from the first base. V loses 0 bases, J loses 5 bases, and the germline ends lie 19 bases apart. A few counts support this clone. The target of this receptor is not known. Base qualities are not recorded, but no much larger clone differs from it by a single base. In total, around 600 healthy bone marrow donors made up the cohort. At the time of sampling, all cohort members were nominally healthy, though unrecorded immune exposures were likely present. The donor was CMV seronegative and was included in the group of over 300 seronegative cohort members. Every donor gave a peripheral blood sample, and the peripheral blood mononuclear cells from that sample were used for TCR beta sequencing. Genomic DNA was extracted from the blood cell samples with the Qiagen DNeasy Blood Extraction Kit.

The protocol used for the library was the immunoSEQ multiplex PCR assay. A mixture of 60 forward primers for TCR Vbeta segments and 13 reverse primers for TCR Jbeta segments was used in the multiplex PCR. The CDR3 region of rearranged TCR beta genes was amplified from genomic DNA by a multiplex PCR assay. The Illumina HiSeq System was used to sequence the amplified TCR beta libraries as 87-base-pair reads. The original pipeline was this. A later analysis counted around 72 million unique TCR beta chains across the 666 repertoires, and 9.5 million to 11 million of these chains were shared by at least two donors. Raw reads were error-corrected and collapsed into unique sequences by a nearest-neighbor algorithm in which closely related sequences were merged to remove PCR and sequencing errors. V, D and J gene segments were assigned by aligning CDR3 sequences to IMGT reference sequences. For a sequence to be retained, at least a six-nucleotide match to both a V gene segment and a J gene segment was required. A rearrangement was called productive if the CDR3 had no stop codons and remained in frame with V and J, and every other rearrangement was called non-productive. CDR3 was defined according to IMGT convention as the region running from the second conserved V-encoded cysteine to the conserved J-encoded phenylalanine. The earlier analysis of approximately 500 of the donors excluded sequences that lacked an unambiguous match to a single V gene segment. In an earlier analysis of 450 to 750 of the donors, a V segment was called functional when productive rearrangements were above 56.7%, and segregating when the standard deviation between donors exceeded 5%. To diagnose cytomegalovirus status from the catalog of TCR beta chain sequences, a statistical classification framework was built. A later analysis assigned V and J genes by comparing TCR nucleotide sequences with IMGT/GENE-DB human TR gene sequences. Using the TCRdist pipeline, a later analysis assigned CDR3 sequences along with most-parsimonious VDJ recombination scenarios. In a later analysis, every TCR beta chain was defined by the combination of its CDR3 amino acid sequence and its V-gene family, and reads without a unique V-gene family were dropped. As a way to deal with suspected cross-contamination and a sequencing artifact, a later analysis dropped hundreds of nucleotide sequences that were highly shared and had low generation probability. For each public chain, a later analysis derived a clonal expansion index from normalized ranks of inferred template counts within each repertoire. A later analysis computed generation probabilities with a VDJ recombination model fitted to out-of-frame rearrangements, and checked the results against IGoR. In a later analysis, hypergeometric tests were used to score TCR-TCR, TCR-HLA and TCR-CMV co-occurrence, with a repertoire-size bias correction applied to TCR pairs. To estimate false discovery rates, a later analysis permuted the HLA or CMV assignments 20 times. In a later analysis, co-occurring TCRs were grouped using DBSCAN, with TCRdist sequence similarity added in when clustering inside HLA-allele-positive subsets. Repertoires with fewer than 30,000 or more than 120,000 public chains were left out of co-occurrence clustering, as were five repertoires with anomalous nucleotide sharing. Drawn from immuneACCESS, this table holds only the in-frame rearrangements with V and J called that TCRdb kept. Clones are partly lost; checked studies trace under half to an unresolved V gene and leave the rest unexplained. V and J calls and clone size are those listed in that table; D and trimming were worked out from the DNA. This sample holds 130,000 or so clones; about 80% were observed only once. The top ten clones comprise under 2% of the sample.

The TCR originated in a woman aged 40 to 49 in good health and CMV-seronegative. The sequencing input was PBMCs. The chain employs TRBV15 and TRBJ1-1; the D gene cannot be named for sure. DNA sequence: TGTGCCACCAGCAGAGATGTCCACGGAATGACGGGGACTGAAGCTTTCTTT. Its translation is CATSRDVHGMTGTEAFF.